The T cell receptor (beta chain) under discussion was sequenced for a study of human T cells and chemical hapten exposure. Turning to the study itself: Donors were sensitized with 2% DPC on the upper inner arm. The study enrolled mostly female patients with alopecia areata, totalis or universalis. Study-wide results and caveats: Compared to controls, expanded TCRs made significantly more large clusters of similar CDR3s.

The CDR3 is 16 amino acids. After removal of 5 bases from V and 4 bases from J, the junction contained 12 bases not matched to a gene. Germline loops: CDR1 SGHDT, CDR2 YYEEEE. The time point here: pre-sensitization, week 0. Treatment specified: therapeutic diphenylcyclopropenone sensitization with weekly scalp DPC. The table lists this clonotype with a few counts. Its antigen is not identified. TCRdb re-called the RACE reads with MiXCR, one entry per CDR3 protein. The sample yields some 360,000 distinct CDR3 sequences, roughly 5% seen once. The clonotype was recovered from a woman between 50 and 59 years old with alopecia areata. Some clones in this sample may be carry-over from other donors' samples. The chain has TRBV5-6 and TRBJ2-3; 8 bases map to TRBD1. The sequenced sample was whole blood, obtained in connection with sensitization to the hapten diphenylcyclopropenone (DPC). The CDR3, as DNA: TGTGCCAGCAGTAATACAGGGGGAGGATGGTCAGATACGCAGTATTTT. Its translation: CASSNTGGGWSDTQYF.